The text below deals with one T cell receptor beta chain. The record originates from a study of blood T cell repertoires in COVID-19. At the level of the study: Both acute and convalescent COVID-19 samples were obtained from the United States, Italy and Spain. Nucleic acid was either cDNA or gDNA, and it came from T cells, B-cell-depleted T cells, or PBMCs.

In the original processing: Scientists estimated how many nucleated cells there were by amplifying reference gene primers. Using immunoSEQ multiplex PCR, the repertoire was profiled, and TCRdb retains in-frame clones only, with some absent. The V and J calls and clone size were taken over from that table, and D and trimming were inferred from the DNA. The profile shows 300,000 to 400,000 clones, over 75% of them singletons. The CDR3 loop spans 15 amino acids. Germline V gene lookup returns CDR1 SEHNR and CDR2 FQNEAQ (reference sequence). After removal of 0 bases from V and 2 bases from J, the junction contained 0 bases not matched to a gene.

This sequence was found in a woman aged 45-59 years with active or convalescent COVID-19. The chain is built from TRBV7-9 and TRBJ2-5; 10 bases fit TRBD2. Sequencing was carried out using peripheral blood. CDR3 nucleotide sequence: TGTGCCAGCAGCTTAGCTAGCGGGGGGCAAGAGACCCAGTACTTC. It codes for CASSLASGGQETQYF.